This is a list of T cell receptor beta chains from one sample in a study of blood T cells in healthy people across ages. TCRdb re-called the 5' RACE reads through MiXCR, storing one row per CDR3 protein. The repertoire has over 1.5 million distinct CDR3 sequences, about 50% of them found once; the top ten carry around 2.1%. Sequenced sample: blood. The receptors shown here come from a woman aged 40 to 50 in good health. The CDR3 runs from the conserved cysteine through the conserved F or W. The D gene is left open where the match is weak. Part of the rows lack a size; the others show once, few, many or a class for expanded clones.

d_call: NA; j_call: TRBJ2-1; v_call: TRBV7-9; clone_size: NA; cdr3_aa: CASSSEMKGEQFF; cdr3_nt: TGTGCCAGCAGCTCAGAAATGAAGGGTGAGCAGTTCTTC
d_call: NA; j_call: TRBJ1-2; v_call: TRBV6-2/TRBV6-3; clone_size: few; cdr3_aa: CASSYDPPGYTF; cdr3_nt: TGTGCCAGCAGTTACGACCCACCTGGCTACACCTTC
d_call: TRBD1; j_call: TRBJ2-5; v_call: TRBV2; clone_size: NA; cdr3_aa: CASRGGQGLKEQYF; cdr3_nt: TGTGCCAGCAGGGGGGGACAGGGCCTAAAGGAGCAGTACTTC
d_call: TRBD1; j_call: TRBJ1-6; v_call: TRBV6-6; clone_size: once; cdr3_aa: CASRTGAFSPLHF; cdr3_nt: TGTGCTAGCAGGACAGGGGCTTTCTCACCCCTCCACTTT
d_call: NA; j_call: TRBJ1-2; v_call: TRBV7-9; clone_size: NA; cdr3_aa: CASSPFGAGTYGYTF; cdr3_nt: TGTGCCAGCAGCCCCTTTGGGGCAGGGACGTATGGCTACACCTTC
d_call: NA; j_call: TRBJ1-2; v_call: TRBV25-1; clone_size: NA; cdr3_aa: CASSPSAGLNYGYTF; cdr3_nt: TGTGCCAGCAGCCCCAGCGCAGGACTAAACTATGGCTACACCTTC
d_call: NA; j_call: TRBJ2-7; v_call: TRBV27; clone_size: NA; cdr3_aa: CASSTNADYEQYF; cdr3_nt: TGTGCCAGCAGCACAAATGCAGACTACGAGCAGTACTTC
d_call: NA; j_call: TRBJ2-7; v_call: TRBV7-2; clone_size: few; cdr3_aa: CASSYPGEMREQYF; cdr3_nt: TGTGCCAGCAGCTACCCAGGGGAGATGCGCGAGCAGTACTTC
d_call: TRBD1; j_call: TRBJ1-2; v_call: TRBV6-1; clone_size: few; cdr3_aa: CASISTLRPGQGAHGYTF; cdr3_nt: TGTGCCAGCATCTCGACGCTGCGTCCGGGACAGGGGGCGCATGGCTACACCTTC
d_call: NA; j_call: TRBJ1-5; v_call: TRBV28; clone_size: NA; cdr3_aa: CASTGLPGNQPQHF; cdr3_nt: TGTGCCAGCACAGGACTTCCTGGGAATCAGCCCCAGCATTTT